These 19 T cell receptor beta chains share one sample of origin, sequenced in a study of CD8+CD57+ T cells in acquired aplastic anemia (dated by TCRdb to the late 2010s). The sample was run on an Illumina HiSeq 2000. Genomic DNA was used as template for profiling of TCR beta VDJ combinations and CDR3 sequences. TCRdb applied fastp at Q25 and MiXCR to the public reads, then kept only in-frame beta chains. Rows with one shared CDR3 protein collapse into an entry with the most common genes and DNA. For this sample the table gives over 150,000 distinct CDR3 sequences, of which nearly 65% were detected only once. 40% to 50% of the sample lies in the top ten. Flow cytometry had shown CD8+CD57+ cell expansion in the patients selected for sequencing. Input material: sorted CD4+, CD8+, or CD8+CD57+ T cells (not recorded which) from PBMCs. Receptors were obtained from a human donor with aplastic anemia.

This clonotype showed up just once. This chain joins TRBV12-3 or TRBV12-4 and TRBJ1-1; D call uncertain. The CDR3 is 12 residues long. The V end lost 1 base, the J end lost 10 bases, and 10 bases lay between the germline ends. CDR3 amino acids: CASSLVLLGAFF. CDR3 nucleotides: TGTGCCAGCAGTTTAGTCCTCCTCGGAGCTTTCTTT.

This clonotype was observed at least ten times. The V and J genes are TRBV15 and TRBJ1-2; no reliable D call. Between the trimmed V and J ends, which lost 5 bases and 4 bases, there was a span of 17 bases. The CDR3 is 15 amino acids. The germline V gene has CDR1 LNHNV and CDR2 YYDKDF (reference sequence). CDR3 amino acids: CATSENTLGRYGYTF. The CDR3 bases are TGTGCCACCAGCGAAAACACTCTCGGGCGCTATGGCTACACCTTC. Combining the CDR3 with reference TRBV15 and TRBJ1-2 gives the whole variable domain DAMVIQNPRYQVTQFGKPVTLSCSQTLNHNVMYWYQQKSSQAPKLLFHYYDKDFNNEADTPDNFQSRRPNTSFCFLDIRSPGLGDTAMYLCATSENTLGRYGYTFGSGTRLTVV.

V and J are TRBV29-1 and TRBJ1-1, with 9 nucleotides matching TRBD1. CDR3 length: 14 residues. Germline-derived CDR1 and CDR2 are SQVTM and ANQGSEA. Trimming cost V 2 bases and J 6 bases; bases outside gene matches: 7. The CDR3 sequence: CSVERAGQGAEAFF. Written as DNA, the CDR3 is TGCAGCGTTGAACGGGCGGGACAGGGCGCTGAAGCTTTCTTT.

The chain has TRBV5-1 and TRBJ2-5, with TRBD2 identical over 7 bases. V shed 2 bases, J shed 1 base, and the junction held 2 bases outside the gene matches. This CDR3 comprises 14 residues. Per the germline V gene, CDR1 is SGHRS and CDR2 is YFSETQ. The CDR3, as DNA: TGCGCCAGCAGCTTAGCTAGCGGCCAAGAGACCCAGTACTTC. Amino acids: CASSLASGQETQYF.

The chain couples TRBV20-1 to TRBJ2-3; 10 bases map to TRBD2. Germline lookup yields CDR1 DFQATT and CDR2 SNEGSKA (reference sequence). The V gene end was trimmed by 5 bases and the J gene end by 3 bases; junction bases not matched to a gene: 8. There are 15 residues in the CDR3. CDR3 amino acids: CSAGPGGLATDTQYF. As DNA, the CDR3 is TGCAGTGCTGGGCCGGGGGGACTAGCGACAGATACGCAGTATTTT.

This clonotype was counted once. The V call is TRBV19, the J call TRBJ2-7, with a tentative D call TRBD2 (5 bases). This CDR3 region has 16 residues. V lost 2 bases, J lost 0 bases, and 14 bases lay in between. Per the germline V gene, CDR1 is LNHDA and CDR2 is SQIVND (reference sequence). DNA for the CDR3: TGTGCCAGTAGTATATCCAACCCCGCGGGCTCCTACGAGCAGTACTTC. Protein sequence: CASSISNPAGSYEQYF.

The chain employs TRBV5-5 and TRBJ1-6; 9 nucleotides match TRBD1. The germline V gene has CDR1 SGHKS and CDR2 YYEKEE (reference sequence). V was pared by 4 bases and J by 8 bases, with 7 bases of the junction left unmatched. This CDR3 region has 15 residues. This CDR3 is CASSRQGQGDSPLHF. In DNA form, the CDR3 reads TGTGCCAGCAGCCGCCAGGGACAGGGAGATTCACCCCTCCACTTT.

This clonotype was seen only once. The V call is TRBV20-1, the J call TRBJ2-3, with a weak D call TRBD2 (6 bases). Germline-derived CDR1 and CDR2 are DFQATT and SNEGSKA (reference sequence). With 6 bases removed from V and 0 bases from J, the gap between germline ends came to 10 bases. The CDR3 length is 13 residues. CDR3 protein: CSALASSTDTQYF. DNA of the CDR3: TGCAGTGCGCTAGCGTCTAGCACAGATACGCAGTATTTT.

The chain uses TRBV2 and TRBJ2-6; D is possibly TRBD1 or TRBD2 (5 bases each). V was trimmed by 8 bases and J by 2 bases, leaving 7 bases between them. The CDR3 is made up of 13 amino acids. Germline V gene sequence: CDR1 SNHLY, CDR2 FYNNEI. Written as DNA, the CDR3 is TGTGCCAGCCTGGGGGCTGGGGCCAACGTCCTGACTTTC. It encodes CASLGAGANVLTF.

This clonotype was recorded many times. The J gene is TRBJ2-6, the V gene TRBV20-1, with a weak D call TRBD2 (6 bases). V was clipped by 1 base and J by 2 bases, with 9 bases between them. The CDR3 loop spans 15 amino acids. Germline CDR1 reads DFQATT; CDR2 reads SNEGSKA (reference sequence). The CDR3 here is CSARGGEPGANVLTF. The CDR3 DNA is TGCAGTGCTAGAGGGGGGGAACCTGGGGCCAACGTCCTGACTTTC.

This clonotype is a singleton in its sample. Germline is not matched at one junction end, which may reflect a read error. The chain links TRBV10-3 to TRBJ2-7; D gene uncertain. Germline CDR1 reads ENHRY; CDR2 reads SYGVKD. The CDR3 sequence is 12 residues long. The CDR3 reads CTISPGDYEQYF. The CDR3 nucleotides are TGTACCATCAGCCCCGGTGACTACGAGCAGTACTTC.

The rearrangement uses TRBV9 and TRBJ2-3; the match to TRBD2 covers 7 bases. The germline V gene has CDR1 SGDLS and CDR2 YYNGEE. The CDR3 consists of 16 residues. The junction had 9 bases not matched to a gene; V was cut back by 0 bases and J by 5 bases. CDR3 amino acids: CASSVVGGGPGDTQYF. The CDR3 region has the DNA TGTGCCAGCAGCGTAGTGGGGGGAGGGCCCGGAGATACGCAGTATTTT.

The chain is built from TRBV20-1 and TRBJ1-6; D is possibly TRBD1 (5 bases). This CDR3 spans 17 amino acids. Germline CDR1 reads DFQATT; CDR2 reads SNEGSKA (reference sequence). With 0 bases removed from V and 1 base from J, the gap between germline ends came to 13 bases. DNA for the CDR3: TGCAGTGCTAGAGATACGGGGCGCGCATCCTATAATTCACCCCTCCACTTT. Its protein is CSARDTGRASYNSPLHF.

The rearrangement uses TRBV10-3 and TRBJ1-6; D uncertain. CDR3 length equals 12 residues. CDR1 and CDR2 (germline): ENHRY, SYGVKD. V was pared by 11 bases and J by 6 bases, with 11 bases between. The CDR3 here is CAPQERNSPLHF. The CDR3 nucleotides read TGTGCCCCCCAAGAGCGTAATTCACCCCTCCACTTT.

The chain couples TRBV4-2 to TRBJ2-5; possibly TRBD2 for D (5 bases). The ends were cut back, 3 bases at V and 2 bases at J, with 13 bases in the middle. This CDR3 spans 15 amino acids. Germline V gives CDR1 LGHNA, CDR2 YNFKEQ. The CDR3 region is CASSHPRGLQETQYF. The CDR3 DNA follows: TGTGCCAGCAGCCATCCTCGGGGTTTACAAGAGACCCAGTACTTC.

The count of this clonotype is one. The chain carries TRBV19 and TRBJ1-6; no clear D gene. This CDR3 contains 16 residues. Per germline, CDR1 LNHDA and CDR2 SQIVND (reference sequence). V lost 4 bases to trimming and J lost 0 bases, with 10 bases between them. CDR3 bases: TGTGCCAGTAGTACGGTGGAGGACTCCTATAATTCACCCCTCCACTTT. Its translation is CASSTVEDSYNSPLHF. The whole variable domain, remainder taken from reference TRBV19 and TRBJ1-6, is DGGITQSPKYLFRKEGQNVTLSCEQNLNHDAMYWYRQDPGQGLRLIYYSQIVNDFQKGDIAEGYSVSREKKESFPLTVTSAQKNPTAFYLCASSTVEDSYNSPLHFGNGTRLTVT.

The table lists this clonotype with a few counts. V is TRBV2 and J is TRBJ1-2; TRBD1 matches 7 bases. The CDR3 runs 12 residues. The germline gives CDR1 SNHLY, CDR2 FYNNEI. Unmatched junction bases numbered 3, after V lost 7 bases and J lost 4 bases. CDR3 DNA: TGTGCCAGCAAGGGGGACAGCTATGGCTACACCTTC. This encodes CASKGDSYGYTF. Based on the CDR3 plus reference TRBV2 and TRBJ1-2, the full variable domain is EPEVTQTPSHQVTQMGQEVILRCVPISNHLYFYWYRQILGQKVEFLVSFYNNEISEKSEIFDDQFSVERPDGSNFTLKIRSTKLEDSAMYFCASKGDSYGYTFGSGTRLTVV.

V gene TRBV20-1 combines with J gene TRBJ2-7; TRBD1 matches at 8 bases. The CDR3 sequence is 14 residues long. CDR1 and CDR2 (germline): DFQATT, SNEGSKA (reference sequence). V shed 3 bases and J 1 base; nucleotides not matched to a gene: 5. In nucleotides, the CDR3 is TGCAGTGCTAGGGGCAGGGGGCTGTCCTACGAGCAGTACTTC. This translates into CSARGRGLSYEQYF.

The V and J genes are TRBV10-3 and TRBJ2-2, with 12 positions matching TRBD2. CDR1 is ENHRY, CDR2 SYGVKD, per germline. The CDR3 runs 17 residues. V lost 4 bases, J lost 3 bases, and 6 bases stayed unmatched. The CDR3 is CAISARLAGADTGELFF. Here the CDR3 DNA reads TGTGCCATCAGTGCCCGACTAGCGGGGGCGGACACCGGGGAGCTGTTTTTT.